This passage covers 31 T cell receptor beta chains from one sample sequenced in a study of PD-1 blockade in classical Hodgkin lymphoma. Assay used: immunoSEQ multiplex PCR; TCRdb lists only in-frame clones, some missing. The sample has 90,000 to 120,000 clones; about nine tenths are singletons. Brentuximab vedotin exposure varied among the patients, all of whom had relapsed after autologous stem cell transplantation. The sequencing used peripheral blood mononuclear cells (PBMCs), collected before the second cycle of nivolumab. The receptors here all came from a human donor with classical Hodgkin lymphoma.

This clone was detected once. The V and J genes are TRBV27 and TRBJ2-7; TRBD1 might be the D (6 bases). The CDR3 runs 12 residues. CDR1 is MNHEY and CDR2 is SMNVEV in the germline V gene (reference sequence). V gave up 4 bases and J gave up 11 bases, with 15 bases separating them. CDR3 nucleotide sequence: TGTGCCAGCAGTTCGATAGGACAGCCGGAGTACTTC. Its protein product is CASSSIGQPEYF.

The CDR3 DNA sequence: TGCGCCAGCAGCTTGGAGTCTAGCGGGAGGGGAAATGAGCAGTTCTTC. Its translation is CASSLESSGRGNEQFF. The chain employs TRBV5-1 and TRBJ2-1; 12 bases line up with TRBD2. This CDR3 has 16 amino acids. Looked up from germline, CDR1 is SGHRS and CDR2 is YFSETQ. The V segment lost 0 bases and the J segment 7 bases; nucleotides outside the gene matches: 5.

V is TRBV9 and J is TRBJ2-5; 7 bases map to TRBD2. The CDR3 spans 14 residues. The V gene end was trimmed by 2 bases and the J gene end by 8 bases; junction bases not matched to a gene: 9. Per germline, CDR1 SGDLS and CDR2 YYNGEE. The CDR3 sequence is CASSVRGGTSTQYF. Written as DNA, the CDR3 is TGTGCCAGCAGCGTGCGGGGAGGGACGTCAACCCAGTACTTC.

The chain carries TRBV7-8 and TRBJ1-1, with D possibly TRBD1 on 5 matching bases. V was trimmed by 2 bases and J by 1 base, leaving 20 bases between them. The CDR3 is made up of 18 amino acids. The germline V gene has CDR1 SGHVS and CDR2 FQNEAQ. DNA of the CDR3: TGTGCCAGCAGCTTAACCCGAGGAGTGGGGGGTAAGAACACTGAAGCTTTCTTT. Protein sequence: CASSLTRGVGGKNTEAFF.

The chain has TRBV29-1 and TRBJ2-7; 11 nucleotides agree with TRBD2. This CDR3 is 18 amino acids long. V lost 1 base to trimming and J lost 0 bases; unmatched junction nucleotides: 11. Germline-derived CDR1 and CDR2 are SQVTM and ANQGSEA. The CDR3 DNA reads as TGCAGCGTTGAAGGTTTGGGACTAGCGGAAGGGAGCTCCTACGAGCAGTACTTC. Amino acids: CSVEGLGLAEGSSYEQYF.

This clone was detected once. V is TRBV19 and J is TRBJ1-1; 10 positions match TRBD1. V was clipped by 8 bases and J by 3 bases; unmatched bases: 9. Germline V gene lookup returns CDR1 LNHDA and CDR2 SQIVND (reference sequence). CDR3 length: 15 residues. CDR3 loop: CASLESGTGDTEAFF. CDR3 nucleotide sequence: TGTGCCAGTCTAGAATCCGGGACAGGGGACACTGAAGCTTTCTTT.

The V call is TRBV5-1, the J call TRBJ2-1; tentative D call: TRBD1 (6 bases). The CDR3 sequence is 17 residues long. V was pared by 4 bases and J by 3 bases, with 20 bases between. Germline V gene data show CDR1 as SGHRS and CDR2 as YFSETQ. CDR3 loop: CASSPDGPGHNYNEQFF. CDR3 sequence (DNA): TGCGCCAGCAGCCCGGACGGCCCGGGACACAACTACAATGAGCAGTTCTTC.

This clone has only a few counts. The gene calls are TRBV14 and TRBJ2-1; D might be TRBD2 (6 bases). Germline assignment: CDR1 SGHDN and CDR2 FVKESK. The length of the CDR3 is 12 residues. Trimming took off 4 bases at V and 10 bases at J, with 11 bases between the two ends. The CDR3 region is CASSREGLEQFF. The CDR3 region has the DNA TGTGCCAGCAGCCGAGAAGGACTAGAGCAGTTCTTC.

The genes are TRBV28 and TRBJ2-1; TRBD2 matches 13 bases. J was trimmed by 2 bases and V by 4 bases; bases with no gene match: 5. CDR3 length equals 17 residues. Per germline, CDR1 MDHEN and CDR2 SYDVKM. The CDR3 loop reads CASSSLLAGGPYNEQFF. The CDR3 DNA reads TGTGCCAGCAGTTCCTTACTAGCGGGAGGGCCCTACAATGAGCAGTTCTTC.

This clone came up once. The chain is built from TRBV5-4 and TRBJ1-2; 8 bases are a match to TRBD1. Trimming took 0 bases from V and 5 from J; bases not matched to a gene: 3. The CDR3 extends over 14 amino acids. CDR1 and CDR2 (germline): SGHNT, YYREEE (reference sequence). In DNA, the CDR3 is TGTGCCAGCAGCTTGGGGCAGGGGGCGTATGGCTACACCTTC. Residues: CASSLGQGAYGYTF.

V gene TRBV7-2 combines with J gene TRBJ2-1, with 7 bases that match TRBD1. This CDR3 has 15 residues. J gave up 7 bases and V 6 bases, and 12 bases lay outside the gene matches. Germline CDR1 reads SGHTA; CDR2 reads FQGNSA. CDR3 loop: CASSSDRVVRNEQFF. The CDR3 coding sequence is TGTGCCAGCAGTTCCGACAGGGTTGTAAGAAATGAGCAGTTCTTC.

The chain links TRBV6-5 to TRBJ2-2; a weak D match, TRBD1 (6 bases). Trimming cost V 7 bases and J 5 bases, with 11 bases left between them. Germline loops: CDR1 MNHEY, CDR2 SVGAGI. The CDR3 consists of 13 residues. CDR3 DNA: TGTGCCAGCAAAACTCAGGGGACCGGGGAGCTGTTTTTT. It translates to CASKTQGTGELFF.

The chain uses TRBV6-6 and TRBJ2-3, with D perhaps TRBD2 (5 bases). CDR1 MNHNY and CDR2 SVGAGI come from the germline V gene (reference sequence). The length of the CDR3 is 14 residues. V shed 6 bases and J shed 7 bases, with 17 bases lying between them. The CDR3 bases are TGTGCCAGCAGCCTCGGGATAGCGCCCTATACGCAGTATTTT. Translated: CASSLGIAPYTQYF.

This chain connects TRBV19 to TRBJ2-5, with TRBD2 matching 8 bases. Per the germline V gene, CDR1 is LNHDA and CDR2 is SQIVND (reference sequence). The CDR3 covers 15 residues. The V gene end was trimmed by 8 bases and the J gene end by 2 bases; junction bases not matched to a gene: 10. This chain's CDR3 is CASQPGTRGQETQYF. CDR3 DNA sequence: TGTGCCAGTCAACCCGGGACTAGAGGGCAAGAGACCCAGTACTTC.

The chain carries TRBV7-9 and TRBJ2-1, with TRBD2 identical over 10 bases. This CDR3 has 15 residues. Germline V gene sequence: CDR1 SEHNR, CDR2 FQNEAQ (reference sequence). Trimming at V came to 2 bases and at J to 12 bases, leaving 10 bases not matched to a gene. The CDR3 is CASSLSSGRAMGQFF. CDR3 coding DNA: TGTGCCAGCAGCTTATCGAGCGGGAGGGCCATGGGGCAGTTCTTC.

This rearrangement joins TRBV27 to TRBJ1-1; D is undetermined. This CDR3 comprises 13 residues. Germline V gene lookup returns CDR1 MNHEY and CDR2 SMNVEV (reference sequence). Trimming removed 0 bases from V and 10 bases from J, with 12 bases in between. The CDR3 spells CASSLSDQSRAFF. CDR3 nucleotide sequence: TGTGCCAGCAGTTTATCGGACCAATCAAGAGCTTTCTTT.

V usage is TRBV4-3 and J usage is TRBJ1-1; the D is unclear. This CDR3 contains 13 residues. In germline, CDR1 is LGHNA, CDR2 YSLEER. The V gene lost 1 base and the J gene lost 1 base, with 4 bases spanning the gap. This CDR3 is CASSQAQNTEAFF. CDR3 nucleotide sequence: TGCGCCAGCAGCCAAGCACAGAACACTGAAGCTTTCTTT.

This clone turned up a few times. The chain couples TRBV7-9 to TRBJ1-3; 7 positions agree with TRBD1. Germline V gene sequence: CDR1 SEHNR, CDR2 FQNEAQ (reference sequence). Trimming at V came to 5 bases and at J to 0 bases, leaving 1 base not matched to a gene. CDR3 length: 14 residues. DNA of the CDR3: TGTGCCAGCAGCCAGGGGGACTCTGGAAACACCATATATTTT. Amino acids: CASSQGDSGNTIYF.

This chain uses TRBV25-1 with TRBJ1-4, with 9 bases matching TRBD1. This CDR3 is 13 amino acids long. V shed 2 bases, J shed 8 bases, and the junction held 0 bases outside the gene matches. CDR1 is MGHDK and CDR2 is SYGVNS in the germline V gene. For the CDR3, the DNA is TGTGCCAGCAGTGAAGGACAGGGGGAAAAACTGTTTTTT. Residues: CASSEGQGEKLFF.

The gene calls are TRBV18 and TRBJ2-2; TRBD2 agrees at 8 bases. The CDR3 sequence is 17 residues long. V was pared by 5 bases and J by 0 bases, with 8 bases of the junction left unmatched. The germline V gene has CDR1 KGHSH and CDR2 LQKENI. CDR3 DNA: TGTGCCAGCTCATCATCAGCGGGAGCCACGAACACCGGGGAGCTGTTTTTT. It codes for CASSSSAGATNTGELFF.

CDR3 nucleotides: TGTGCCAGCAGCTGGGGGACAGTGGAAGCTTTCTTT. Protein: CASSWGTVEAFF. The J gene is TRBJ1-1, the V gene TRBV7-7; 7 bases line up with TRBD1. The V gene's germline CDR1 is SSHAT and CDR2 FNYEAQ (reference sequence). CDR3 length: 12 residues. The junction had 4 bases not matched to a gene; V was cut back by 4 bases and J by 8 bases.

This clone appeared a single time. The CDR3 DNA reads as TGTGCCAGCAGCTTGGGAGGGGAAGTCGGGCTTTACGAGCAGTACTTC. Protein: CASSLGGEVGLYEQYF. The gene calls are TRBV5-4 and TRBJ2-7; either TRBD1 or TRBD2 may fit D (5 bases each). In germline, CDR1 is SGHNT, CDR2 YYREEE (reference sequence). The CDR3 runs 16 residues. Trimming removed 0 bases from V and 4 bases from J, with 17 bases in between.

The J gene is TRBJ1-1, the V gene TRBV9; D unclear. Per the germline V gene, CDR1 is SGDLS and CDR2 is YYNGEE. The length of the CDR3 is 14 residues. Trimming removed 7 bases from V and 4 bases from J, with 17 bases in between. CDR3 residues: CASSETGLGTEAFF. The DNA of the CDR3 is TGTGCCAGCTCTGAAACTGGGTTAGGCACTGAAGCTTTCTTT.

V and J are TRBV6-1 and TRBJ2-5; tentatively, D is TRBD1 (5 bases). This CDR3 has 15 amino acids. Germline V gene sequence: CDR1 MNHNS, CDR2 SASEGT. The V end lost 2 bases, the J end lost 4 bases, and 14 bases lay between the germline ends. The CDR3 sequence: CASSESKQVGETQYF. The CDR3 DNA reads TGTGCCAGCAGTGAATCCAAACAGGTGGGAGAGACCCAGTACTTC.

This clone has a single count. The rearrangement joins TRBV5-5 to TRBJ1-5; TRBD1 aligns across 9 bases. This CDR3 contains 18 residues. J lost 2 bases, V lost 0 bases, and 9 bases had no gene match. Germline CDR1 SGHKS, CDR2 YYEKEE (reference sequence). The CDR3 loop is CASSLVPDRGSGNQPQHF. In DNA form, the CDR3 reads TGTGCCAGCAGCTTGGTTCCGGACAGGGGTTCGGGCAATCAGCCCCAGCATTTT.

This chain links TRBV7-6 with TRBJ2-5; D not certain. The V end lost 1 base, the J end lost 5 bases, and 8 bases lay between the germline ends. Germline CDR1 is SGHVS and CDR2 is FNYEAQ. The CDR3 is 13 residues long. The CDR3 protein is CASSLGVPETQYF. CDR3 in DNA: TGTGCCAGCAGCTTAGGAGTACCTGAGACCCAGTACTTC.

The chain recombines TRBV6-1 with TRBJ2-7, with 12 nucleotides matching TRBD2. With 6 bases clipped from V and 6 bases from J, the junction kept 6 bases outside the gene matches. CDR1 and CDR2 from the germline V gene are MNHNS and SASEGT. The CDR3 loop spans 14 amino acids. The DNA for the CDR3 is TGTGCCAGCAGGAAGACTAGCGGGAGATCCGAGCAGTACTTC. It is translated as CASRKTSGRSEQYF.

The genes are TRBV29-1 and TRBJ2-1; no clear D. This CDR3 is 11 amino acids long. V lost 4 bases and J lost 7, with 8 bases in between. Germline lookup yields CDR1 SQVTM and CDR2 ANQGSEA. The CDR3 DNA is TGCAGCGTTGGAAATATAAATGAGCAGTTCTTC. Translation: CSVGNINEQFF.

The CDR3: CASSPPDRNTDTQYF. CDR3 sequence (DNA): TGTGCCAGCTCACCACCCGACAGGAACACAGATACGCAGTATTTT. The chain combines TRBV18 with TRBJ2-3; D is perhaps TRBD1 (6 bases). Germline V gene sequence: CDR1 KGHSH, CDR2 LQKENI. The V and J ends lost 0 bases and 2 bases respectively, with 9 bases between them. The CDR3 runs 15 residues. Drawing the rest from reference TRBV18 and TRBJ2-3, the complete variable domain is NAGVMQNPRHLVRRRGQEARLRCSPMKGHSHVYWYRQLPEEGLKFMVYLQKENIIDESGMPKERFSAEFPKEGPSILRIQQVVRGDSAAYFCASSPPDRNTDTQYFGPGTRLTVL.

J is TRBJ1-2 and V is TRBV7-9; D is perhaps TRBD1 (5 bases). Germline V lookup: CDR1 SEHNR, CDR2 FQNEAQ (reference sequence). CDR3 length equals 13 residues. V gave up 11 bases and J gave up 2 bases, with 15 bases separating them. DNA for the CDR3: TGTGCCGCCAGCGCAGCAGGGAACTATGGCTACACCTTC. Amino acid sequence: CAASAAGNYGYTF.

The chain uses TRBV6-5 and TRBJ1-4; 8 nucleotides align to TRBD1. The CDR3 has 14 residues. Trimming removed 6 bases from V and 7 bases from J; junction bases left unmatched: 7. In germline, CDR1 is MNHEY, CDR2 SVGAGI. The CDR3 DNA is TGTGCCAGCAGAGGCGGGACAGGCACTGAAAAACTGTTTTTT. It encodes CASRGGTGTEKLFF.